Listed here are 20 T cell receptor beta chains from one sample, sequenced in a study of cytomegalovirus exposure and HLA in healthy donors. Primers included in the PCR were 60 Vbeta and 13 Jbeta primers. Clones were read by immunoSEQ multiplex PCR, and TCRdb kept only the in-frame ones, dropping some. The sample lists a few hundred thousand clones, roughly 90% occurring once. The sequenced sample was PBMCs. Receptor source: a woman between 18 and 29 years old in good health and CMV-seronegative.

CDR3 loop: CASTRTSGYEQYF. Here the CDR3 DNA reads TGTGCCAGCACTAGGACTAGCGGGTACGAGCAGTACTTC. The rearrangement joins TRBV2 to TRBJ2-7; TRBD2 agrees at 11 bases. V was clipped by 7 bases and J by 4 bases; unmatched bases: 3. Germline V CDR1 and CDR2: SNHLY, FYNNEI. CDR3 length: 13 residues.

As to this clone: Other nucleotide sequences in the sample specify the same CDR3. The V call is TRBV28, the J call TRBJ2-5; D is possibly TRBD2 (7 bases). This CDR3 has 14 residues. V was trimmed by 11 bases and J by 1 base, leaving 17 bases between them. CDR1 MDHEN and CDR2 SYDVKM come from the germline V gene. CDR3 nucleotides: TGTGCCTCTAAGCGGGACACTTCCCAAGAGACCCAGTACTTC. It codes for CASKRDTSQETQYF.

The chain joins TRBV30 to TRBJ2-7; 8 nucleotides agree with TRBD2. Unmatched junction bases numbered 8, after V lost 7 bases and J lost 3 bases. The CDR3 sequence is 13 residues long. Germline V gene data show CDR1 as GTSNPN and CDR2 as SVGIG (reference sequence). The CDR3 DNA reads as TGTGCCTTAGTTCAGAGCGGGGGCTACGAGCAGTACTTC. It yields the protein CALVQSGGYEQYF.

The chain links TRBV2 to TRBJ1-2, with no clear D. Per the germline V gene, CDR1 is SNHLY and CDR2 is FYNNEI. V was trimmed by 3 bases and J by 5 bases, leaving 19 bases between them. The CDR3 runs to 16 residues. CDR3: CASSEFSASRVYGYTF. In DNA form, the CDR3 reads TGTGCCAGCAGTGAGTTCTCAGCGTCTCGGGTATATGGCTACACCTTC.

In DNA form, the CDR3 reads TGTGCCAGCAGCCACACACCAACAACTAATGAAAAACTGTTTTTT. Translation: CASSHTPTTNEKLFF. This chain joins TRBV7-9 and TRBJ1-4; D is unresolved. With 5 bases removed from V and 0 bases from J, the gap between germline ends came to 10 bases. CDR1 is SEHNR and CDR2 is FQNEAQ in the germline V gene (reference sequence). This CDR3 has 15 amino acids.

The rearrangement links TRBV13 to TRBJ2-1; 11 nucleotides align to TRBD1. Germline CDR1 is PRHDT and CDR2 is FYEKMQ (reference sequence). Germline trimming cut 5 bases from V and 0 bases from J; bases unmatched to any gene: 15. The CDR3 length is 20 residues. The CDR3 sequence: CASSPAGTGGGTSSYNEQFF. The CDR3 DNA follows: TGTGCCAGCAGCCCCGCCGGGACAGGGGGAGGCACCAGCTCCTACAATGAGCAGTTCTTC.

V gene TRBV7-3 combines with J gene TRBJ2-1; 8 bases line up with TRBD1. CDR3 length: 12 amino acids. Germline loops: CDR1 SGHTA, CDR2 FQGTGA. Trimming at V came to 5 bases and at J to 9 bases, leaving 3 bases not matched to a gene. DNA of the CDR3: TGTGCCAGCAGCCCCACAGGGGGTGAGCAGTTCTTC. Protein: CASSPTGGEQFF.

J is TRBJ2-6 and V is TRBV10-3; tentative D call: TRBD1 (5 bases). This CDR3 is 12 amino acids long. Germline CDR1 and CDR2: ENHRY and SYGVKD. Trimming took 10 bases from V and 5 from J, leaving 9 bases between them. DNA for the CDR3: TGTGCCACCTCGGACAGGGCCAACGTCCTGACTTTC. Protein: CATSDRANVLTF.

V is TRBV7-2 and J is TRBJ2-7; 11 nucleotides agree with TRBD2. This CDR3 comprises 14 residues. Trimming at V came to 2 bases and at J to 7 bases, leaving 4 bases not matched to a gene. CDR1 and CDR2 (germline): SGHTA, FQGNSA. The CDR3, as DNA: TGTGCCAGCAGCTTACTAGCGGGGGGCCTGGAGCAGTACTTC. It is translated as CASSLLAGGLEQYF.

A few counts support this clone. V usage is TRBV27 and J usage is TRBJ2-5, with D perhaps matching TRBD1 (6 bases). Trimming took off 6 bases at V and 0 bases at J, with 11 bases between the two ends. This CDR3 spans 14 amino acids. Germline loops: CDR1 MNHEY, CDR2 SMNVEV (reference sequence). CDR3 bases: TGTGCCAGCAGAGAGGGGACAAACCAAGAGACCCAGTACTTC. Translation gives CASREGTNQETQYF.

The chain joins TRBV7-9 to TRBJ1-1, with TRBD1 as a possible D gene (5 bases). The CDR3 totals 14 residues. V lost 5 bases and J lost 1, with 11 bases in between. The V gene's germline CDR1 is SEHNR and CDR2 FQNEAQ (reference sequence). The CDR3, as DNA: TGTGCCAGCAGCGACAGACAGACGAACACTGAAGCTTTCTTT. This sequence encodes CASSDRQTNTEAFF.

The chain is built from TRBV9 and TRBJ2-5; D perhaps matches TRBD2 (6 bases). Trimming took off 2 bases at V and 1 base at J, with 12 bases between the two ends. CDR3 length: 15 amino acids. Germline CDR1 reads SGDLS; CDR2 reads YYNGEE. The CDR3 loop reads CASSVAGIIQETQYF. The CDR3 region has the DNA TGTGCCAGCAGCGTCGCGGGGATCATCCAAGAGACCCAGTACTTC. The complete variable domain, with remaining parts taken from reference TRBV9 and TRBJ2-5, reads DSGVTQTPKHLITATGQRVTLRCSPRSGDLSVYWYQQSLDQGLQFLIQYYNGEERAKGNILERFSAQQFPDLHSELNLSSLELGDSALYFCASSVAGIIQETQYFGPGTRLLVL.

V and J are TRBV7-8 and TRBJ2-1; TRBD2 matches at 9 bases. This CDR3 is 17 amino acids long. CDR1 and CDR2 from the germline V gene are SGHVS and FQNEAQ. The trim removed 4 bases at V and 4 bases at J, leaving 11 bases unmatched. The CDR3 region is CASSSLAGASRYNEQFF. As DNA, the CDR3 is TGTGCCAGCAGCTCGTTAGCGGGGGCCTCTAGATACAATGAGCAGTTCTTC.

The rearrangement uses TRBV7-9 and TRBJ2-7, with 8 bases fitting TRBD1. Germline loops: CDR1 SEHNR, CDR2 FQNEAQ (reference sequence). CDR3 length: 15 residues. With V trimmed by 2 bases and J by 2 bases, 5 bases remained unmatched. CDR3: CASSLIGTGPYEQYF. The CDR3 DNA is TGTGCCAGCAGCTTAATCGGGACAGGTCCCTACGAGCAGTACTTC.

The gene calls are TRBV18 and TRBJ1-3; no clear D gene. CDR3 length: 15 amino acids. V lost 3 bases and J lost 0, with 9 bases in between. From germline, CDR1 is KGHSH and CDR2 LQKENI. CDR3 in amino acids: CASSPETSSGNTIYF. The DNA of the CDR3 is TGTGCCAGCTCACCCGAGACAAGCTCTGGAAACACCATATATTTT.

The CDR3 spells CASQVAGATNEKLFF. CDR3 sequence (DNA): TGTGCCAGCCAGGTAGCAGGGGCAACTAATGAAAAACTGTTTTTT. This chain connects TRBV2 to TRBJ1-4; TRBD1 is a possible D gene (6 bases). CDR1 and CDR2 (germline): SNHLY, FYNNEI. V was pared by 8 bases and J by 0 bases, with 13 bases between. This CDR3 has 15 amino acids. Combining the CDR3 with reference TRBV2 and TRBJ1-4 gives the whole variable domain EPEVTQTPSHQVTQMGQEVILRCVPISNHLYFYWYRQILGQKVEFLVSFYNNEISEKSEIFDDQFSVERPDGSNFTLKIRSTKLEDSAMYFCASQVAGATNEKLFFGSGTQLSVL.

The rearrangement uses TRBV10-2 and TRBJ2-5; TRBD2 matches at 14 bases. V was pared by 6 bases and J by 3 bases, with 0 bases of the junction left unmatched. Germline assignment: CDR1 WSHSY and CDR2 SAAADI. The length of the CDR3 is 14 residues. For the CDR3, the DNA is TGCGCCAGCAGGGGACTAGCGGGGGAAGAGACCCAGTACTTC. This sequence encodes CASRGLAGEETQYF.

The rearrangement uses TRBV15 and TRBJ2-5, with D maybe TRBD2 (7 bases). The CDR3 contains 14 residues. Per the germline V gene, CDR1 is LNHNV and CDR2 is YYDKDF (reference sequence). V shed 1 base and J shed 5 bases, with 11 bases lying between them. CDR3 nucleotide sequence: TGTGCCACCAGCAGAGTTAGGGGGGGGGAGACCCAGTACTTC. Amino acids: CATSRVRGGETQYF.

The chain joins TRBV6-5 to TRBJ1-1; 8 nucleotides agree with TRBD1. V gave up 5 bases and J gave up 0 bases; unmatched junction bases: 5. This CDR3 has 15 residues. Per the germline V gene, CDR1 is MNHEY and CDR2 is SVGAGI. CDR3 coding DNA: TGTGCCAGCAGTCCTATGACAGGGGTGAACACTGAAGCTTTCTTT. It specifies CASSPMTGVNTEAFF.

The chain is built from TRBV20-1 and TRBJ2-7; 8 bases map to TRBD2. The CDR3 loop spans 11 amino acids. Germline loops: CDR1 DFQATT, CDR2 SNEGSKA (reference sequence). The CDR3 bases are TGCAGCGGGAGGGGCGGGTACGAGCAGTACTTC. Amino acids: CSGRGGYEQYF.